The 8 T cell receptor beta chains given below trace back to one sample, sequenced in a study of cytotoxic CD8 clonotypes in ibrutinib-treated CLL. The protocol was immunoSEQ multiplex PCR, while the TCRdb copy is restricted to in-frame clones and leaves out a portion. The sample carries some 200,000 clones, 65% to 80% recorded once. The input for sequencing was PBMCs, taken after 12 months of ibrutinib treatment. The source of these receptors is a human donor with chronic lymphocytic leukemia.

J is TRBJ1-5 and V is TRBV29-1; 9 positions match TRBD1. Germline CDR1 is SQVTM and CDR2 is ANQGSEA. The V and J ends lost 4 bases and 8 bases, in that order; junction bases with no gene match: 9. CDR3 size: 14 residues. This chain's CDR3 is CSVGGPGQGEPQHF. The CDR3 coding sequence is TGCAGCGTTGGGGGCCCGGGACAGGGAGAGCCCCAGCATTTT.

The chain joins TRBV30 to TRBJ1-2, with D maybe TRBD1 (5 bases). Trimming left V 0 bases short and J 8 bases short, with 19 bases between. The germline V gene encodes CDR1 GTSNPN and CDR2 SVGIG (reference sequence). The CDR3 length is 15 residues. The CDR3 loop reads CAWSVGISDSTGYTF. The CDR3 bases are TGTGCCTGGAGTGTAGGGATCAGTGACAGTACCGGCTACACCTTC.

The V and J genes are TRBV2 and TRBJ2-3, with 8 bases aligning to TRBD2. V was pared by 6 bases and J by 8 bases, with 10 bases of the junction left unmatched. The CDR3 covers 14 residues. Looked up from germline, CDR1 is SNHLY and CDR2 is FYNNEI. The CDR3 region is CASRTRGLAGTQYF. Here the CDR3 DNA reads TGTGCCAGCAGAACGAGAGGACTAGCCGGTACGCAGTATTTT.

The rearrangement uses TRBV5-1 and TRBJ1-1; D might be TRBD1 (5 bases). CDR1 and CDR2 (germline): SGHRS, YFSETQ. The CDR3 has 14 residues. V gave up 6 bases and J gave up 2 bases, with 14 bases separating them. CDR3 protein: CASMVGPGNTEAFF. CDR3 DNA sequence: TGCGCCAGCATGGTGGGGCCCGGAAACACTGAAGCTTTCTTT.

This clone was detected ten times or more. The J gene is TRBJ2-1, the V gene TRBV19; a weak D match, TRBD1 (6 bases). Germline V lookup: CDR1 LNHDA, CDR2 SQIVND (reference sequence). The V end lost 2 bases, the J end lost 7 bases, and 15 bases lay between the germline ends. The CDR3 extends over 15 amino acids. The CDR3 spells CASSIRDKGKNEQFF. The CDR3 coding sequence is TGTGCCAGTAGTATAAGGGACAAGGGAAAGAATGAGCAGTTCTTC.

This chain joins TRBV11-2 and TRBJ2-7, with D unclear. V lost 4 bases to trimming and J lost 2 bases, with 9 bases between them. There are 13 residues in the CDR3. Germline CDR1 SGHAT, CDR2 FQNNGV. The chain's CDR3 is CASSSFRAYEQYF. In DNA form, the CDR3 reads TGTGCCAGCAGCTCTTTTCGAGCCTACGAGCAGTACTTC. The variable domain in full, with the rest retrieved from reference TRBV11-2 and TRBJ2-7, is EAGVAQSPRYKIIEKRQSVAFWCNPISGHATLYWYQQILGQGPKLLIQFQNNGVVDDSQLPKDRFSAERLKGVDSTLKIQPAKLEDSAVYLCASSSFRAYEQYFGPGTRLTVT.

This chain connects TRBV9 to TRBJ2-3; D unresolved. Per the germline V gene, CDR1 is SGDLS and CDR2 is YYNGEE. Trimming removed 0 bases from V and 2 bases from J, with 10 bases in between. This CDR3 region has 15 residues. This CDR3 reads CASSVVLDTTDTQYF. For the CDR3, the DNA is TGTGCCAGCAGCGTAGTGCTCGACACCACAGATACGCAGTATTTT.

The gene calls are TRBV7-3 and TRBJ2-7, with TRBD1 identical over 9 bases. Germline lookup yields CDR1 SGHTA and CDR2 FQGTGA. The CDR3 totals 14 residues. Trimming at V came to 5 bases and at J to 3 bases, leaving 5 bases not matched to a gene. For the CDR3, the DNA is TGTGCCAGCAGCCCCAGACAGGGGGGCTACGAGCAGTACTTC. Translating gives CASSPRQGGYEQYF.